A selection of T cell receptor beta chains follows, all from one sample in a study of blood T cell repertoires in COVID-19. This table comes from immunoSEQ multiplex PCR, and its TCRdb copy is limited to in-frame clones, with some not included. The sample consists of hundreds of thousands of clones, 88% of them appearing once. Sequencing used peripheral blood. All receptors come from a woman between 65 and 79 years old with COVID-19, enrolled during active disease. Both conserved end residues are part of each CDR3. Fields, in order: clone size, V gene, J gene, D gene, CDR3 protein, CDR3 DNA. D genes are given only for firm matches. The size field is filled for only some rows; it gives once, few, many or a size class.

-	TRBV28	TRBJ2-7	TRBD2	CASSLLSGGYEQYF	TGTGCCAGCAGTTTACTAAGCGGGGGTTACGAGCAGTACTTC
-	TRBV7-2	TRBJ2-7	-	CASSLARLKYF	TGTGCCAGCAGCTTAGCGAGGTTGAAGTACTTC
-	TRBV2	TRBJ1-1	-	CASSEPSPLTGSGTEAFF	TGTGCCAGCAGTGAACCGAGCCCTCTAACGGGGAGTGGGACTGAAGCTTTCTTT
once	TRBV19	TRBJ1-6	-	CASDTGSSYNSPLHF	TGTGCCAGTGATACAGGGTCATCCTATAATTCACCCCTCCACTTT
-	TRBV28	TRBJ1-1	-	CASSLTREAFF	TGTGCCAGCAGTTTGACCAGGGAAGCTTTCTTT
-	TRBV27	TRBJ1-1	TRBD1	CASSLTGGLPEAFF	TGTGCCAGCAGCTTGACAGGGGGACTTCCTGAAGCTTTCTTT
-	TRBV6-6	TRBJ2-3	TRBD2	CASAKTSGSTDTQYF	TGTGCCAGCGCAAAGACTAGCGGGAGCACAGATACGCAGTATTTT
-	TRBV4-3	TRBJ2-1	TRBD1	CASSQVQGAYNEQFF	TGCGCCAGCAGCCAAGTTCAGGGGGCGTACAATGAGCAGTTCTTC
-	TRBV2	TRBJ2-3	TRBD2	CASSDLAGTDTQYF	TGTGCCAGCAGTGACCTAGCGGGGACAGATACGCAGTATTTT
-	TRBV7-3	TRBJ2-1	-	CASSTPGADEQFF	TGTGCCAGCAGCACCCCAGGGGCAGATGAGCAGTTCTTC
-	TRBV30	TRBJ2-7	-	CAWGADIYEQYF	TGTGCCTGGGGGGCCGATATTTACGAGCAGTACTTC
-	TRBV3-1/TRBV3-2	TRBJ2-3	TRBD2	CASSSAGGHDTQYF	TGTGCCAGCAGTTCAGCGGGGGGCCACGATACGCAGTATTTT
-	TRBV2	TRBJ2-1	TRBD1	CASSVDRGLLNEQFF	TGTGCCAGCAGCGTCGACAGGGGGCTGCTCAATGAGCAGTTCTTC
-	TRBV27	TRBJ1-1	-	CASGSRGEWTEAFF	TGTGCCAGCGGCTCTAGGGGCGAGTGGACTGAAGCTTTCTTT
-	TRBV2	TRBJ1-2	-	CASSGGDGGHGYTF	TGTGCCAGCAGTGGAGGGGATGGGGGCCATGGCTACACCTTC
once	TRBV3-1/TRBV3-2	TRBJ2-1	TRBD2	CASSHGLWGSGGPYRPDEQFF	TGTGCCAGCAGCCACGGGCTCTGGGGTAGCGGGGGCCCCTACCGCCCAGATGAGCAGTTCTTC
-	TRBV5-1	TRBJ1-2	TRBD1	CASSFTGGRYGYTF	TGCGCCAGCAGCTTTACAGGGGGCAGGTATGGCTACACCTTC
-	TRBV29-1	TRBJ2-7	TRBD2	CSVVKGLAGREQYF	TGCAGCGTCGTTAAAGGACTAGCGGGGAGGGAGCAGTACTTC
-	TRBV18	TRBJ1-2	-	CASSMRGTNYGYTF	TGTGCCAGCTCAATGCGGGGTACTAATTATGGCTACACCTTC
-	TRBV24-1	TRBJ2-3	TRBD2	CATSDPGGENTDTQYF	TGTGCCACCAGTGACCCTGGGGGGGAGAACACAGATACGCAGTATTTT
-	TRBV5-1	TRBJ2-7	-	CASSLSGAHEQYF	TGCGCCAGCAGCTTGTCTGGGGCCCACGAGCAGTACTTC
-	TRBV29-1	TRBJ1-1	TRBD1	CSVRNRGMDTEAFF	TGCAGCGTTCGTAACAGGGGAATGGACACTGAAGCTTTCTTT
-	TRBV5-1	TRBJ2-6	-	CASNPTGANVLTF	TGCGCCAGCAACCCTACCGGGGCCAACGTCCTGACTTTC
-	TRBV19	TRBJ1-1	TRBD1	CASREDRGDTEAFF	TGTGCCAGTAGAGAGGACAGGGGCGACACTGAAGCTTTCTTT
once	TRBV2	TRBJ2-3	TRBD2	CASSPTSGGADTQYF	TGTGCCAGCAGCCCGACTAGCGGGGGGGCGGATACGCAGTATTTT
once	TRBV5-8	TRBJ2-3	-	CASLVGDKLYIEYF	TGTGCCAGCCTAGTCGGGGACAAGTTATACATTGAGTATTTT
-	TRBV29-1	TRBJ2-2	-	CSPSLANTGELFF	TGCAGCCCTAGTTTAGCGAACACCGGGGAGCTGTTTTTT
-	TRBV7-9	TRBJ1-1	-	CASSPTMNTEAFF	TGTGCCAGCAGCCCAACTATGAACACTGAAGCTTTCTTT
-	TRBV5-1	TRBJ1-4	-	CASSYQGTNEKLFF	TGCGCCAGCAGCTACCAGGGTACTAATGAAAAACTGTTTTTT
-	TRBV23-1	TRBJ2-6	-	CASSGKVQGDWANVLTF	TGCGCCAGCAGCGGAAAGGTCCAGGGTGACTGGGCCAACGTCCTGACTTTC
-	TRBV7-2	TRBJ2-4	TRBD1	CASSILPGTGPNIQYF	TGTGCCAGCAGCATCCTACCCGGGACAGGACCGAACATTCAGTACTTC
-	TRBV12-3/TRBV12-4	TRBJ2-2	-	CASSFSGAGELFF	TGTGCCAGCAGTTTTTCAGGGGCCGGGGAGCTGTTTTTT
-	TRBV5-4	TRBJ2-7	TRBD1	CASSSPGGADEQYF	TGTGCCAGCAGCTCGCCAGGGGGAGCGGACGAGCAGTACTTC
-	TRBV19	TRBJ2-7	TRBD1	CASSTSQGLYEQYF	TGTGCCAGTAGCACTTCACAGGGGCTCTACGAGCAGTACTTC
-	TRBV5-1	TRBJ1-2	TRBD1	CASSLGDSRGGYTF	TGCGCCAGCAGCTTGGGGGACAGCAGAGGTGGCTACACCTTC
once	TRBV6-1	TRBJ1-5	TRBD1	CASSEARTGGSNQPQHF	TGTGCCAGCAGTGAAGCCAGGACAGGGGGGAGCAATCAGCCCCAGCATTTT
-	TRBV28	TRBJ1-2	-	CASSLWGPRGYTF	TGTGCCAGCAGTTTGTGGGGGCCAAGGGGCTACACCTTC
few	TRBV6-5	TRBJ2-7	-	CASRRRAGNEQYF	TGTGCCAGCAGGCGACGGGCGGGGAACGAGCAGTACTTC
-	TRBV29-1	TRBJ2-1	TRBD1	CSVERGQGAYNEQFF	TGCAGCGTTGAAAGGGGACAGGGGGCGTACAATGAGCAGTTCTTC
once	TRBV7-9	TRBJ2-1	TRBD2	CASSVSGGGNEQFF	TGTGCCAGCAGCGTTAGCGGGGGAGGTAATGAGCAGTTCTTC
-	TRBV19	TRBJ1-2	-	CASSNNRAFYGYTF	TGTGCCAGTAGTAATAACAGGGCCTTCTATGGCTACACCTTC
-	TRBV6-5	TRBJ1-6	TRBD1	CASSYYGTGESPLHF	TGTGCCAGCAGTTATTACGGGACAGGGGAATCACCCCTCCACTTT
-	TRBV4-3	TRBJ2-1	-	CASSQDSGGGWEQFF	TGCGCCAGCAGCCAAGATTCGGGCGGGGGCTGGGAGCAGTTCTTC
-	TRBV4-2	TRBJ2-2	-	CASSQGSGSNTGELFF	TGTGCCAGCAGCCAAGGCTCAGGGTCGAACACCGGGGAGCTGTTTTTT
-	TRBV3-1/TRBV3-2	TRBJ2-2	-	CASSQGAQNTGELFF	TGTGCCAGCAGCCAGGGGGCGCAGAACACCGGGGAGCTGTTTTTT
-	TRBV5-1	TRBJ2-7	TRBD1	CASSFGTAYEQYF	TGCGCCAGCAGCTTCGGGACAGCCTACGAGCAGTACTTC